This T cell receptor beta chain is drawn from a study of T-cell reconstitution after alpha-beta-depleted transplantation in children. Study results and caveats: Surviving thymic progenitors and recipient T cells were the source of high TCRbeta diversity at day 60 in some patients. One year post-transplant, T-cell counts and diversity were largely derived from T cells produced anew. Expanded clones from the graft, numbering several hundred, reportedly supplied alpha-beta T cells about two months after transplant.

TCRbeta library preparation incorporated unique molecular identifiers. TCRdb re-called the PCR reads with MiXCR, one entry per CDR3 protein. The data contain nearly 350,000 distinct CDR3 sequences, about a sixth of them singletons. Comments on this clonotype: No antigen is known for it.

V lost 0 bases and J lost 4; bases outside the gene matches: 8. Germline CDR1 reads SGHRS; CDR2 reads YFSETQ. This CDR3 has 16 amino acids. This chain links TRBV5-1 with TRBJ1-1; TRBD1 matches at 8 bases. The TCR originated in a male patient under 10 years old who had a stem cell transplant for acute lymphoblastic leukemia, so the T cells may come from the graft donor. The material sequenced was PBMCs, mostly from graft donor cells, taken 360 days after TCRalphabeta/CD19-depleted stem cell transplant. CDR3 residues: CASSLASGQASTEAFF. Written as DNA, the CDR3 is TGCGCCAGCAGCTTGGCTTCGGGACAGGCAAGCACTGAAGCTTTCTTT.